This is a list of T cell receptor beta chains from one sample in a study of blood T cell repertoires in COVID-19. Profiled with immunoSEQ multiplex PCR; TCRdb holds only in-frame clones, not every one. The sample holds about 390,000 clones, approximately 89% seen once. The sequencing sample was made of peripheral blood. These TCRs come from a woman aged 60-75 years with COVID-19, enrolled during active disease. Each CDR3 is given without its conserved first and last residue. Fields, in order: V gene, CDR3 length, CDR3 protein.

v_gene: TRBV19; len: 13; CDR3aa: ASSNGGVGNQPQH
v_gene: TRBV5-1; len: 13; CDR3aa: ASSLISGTDYEQY
v_gene: TRBV5-1; len: 14; CDR3aa: ASSLVGNLGWDTIY
v_gene: TRBV7-3; len: 15; CDR3aa: ASSLTWTSGGAFEQF
v_gene: TRBV7-8; len: 13; CDR3aa: ASSFSPAQGHTQY
v_gene: TRBV27; len: 12; CDR3aa: ASWRTGSSSEQY
v_gene: TRBV25-1; len: 11; CDR3aa: ASSAGTNYGYT
v_gene: TRBV5-1; len: 14; CDR3aa: ASSQIPDRGGREQY
v_gene: TRBV28; len: 14; CDR3aa: ASSTGPGVLLAEQY
v_gene: TRBV14; len: 16; CDR3aa: ASSQRRGGARDNSPLH
v_gene: TRBV5-4; len: 13; CDR3aa: ASSLAVQGQETQY
v_gene: TRBV24-1; len: 14; CDR3aa: ATSDRTSGGEETQY
v_gene: TRBV6-5; len: 12; CDR3aa: ASSRTGQSYEQY
v_gene: TRBV5-1; len: 13; CDR3aa: ASSSTGASYNEQF